This entry lists 24 T cell receptor beta chains sequenced from one sample in a study of OX40 agonist ivuxolimab in advanced cancers. Method: immunoSEQ multiplex PCR; TCRdb's copy keeps in-frame clones and lacks some. In the table there are 52,000 or so clones, 84% of which are singletons. The starting material was CD4+ or CD8+ T cells sorted from blood, obtained in a trial of the OX40 agonist ivuxolimab. These receptors came from an adult with an advanced solid tumor such as melanoma, head and neck, liver or kidney cancer.

This chain joins TRBV2 and TRBJ1-2, with a possible D match to TRBD1 (5 bases). Between the trimmed V and J ends, which lost 3 bases and 7 bases, there was a span of 6 bases. Germline V gene lookup returns CDR1 SNHLY and CDR2 FYNNEI. This CDR3 has 11 amino acids. The CDR3 nucleotides are TGTGCCAGCAGTGACAGGGCTGGCTACACCTTC. Amino acid sequence: CASSDRAGYTF.

V usage is TRBV23-1 and J usage is TRBJ1-6; D is undetermined. TRBV23-1 is assigned to the ORF class and has an uncertain function. Trimming took off 0 bases at V and 0 bases at J, with 12 bases between the two ends. The CDR3 is 18 amino acids. The DNA of the CDR3 is TGCGCCAGCAGTCAATCCCTGACTGAGAGCTCCTATAATTCACCCCTCCACTTT. This codes for CASSQSLTESSYNSPLHF.

The CDR3 spells CASKRNTGVRETQYF. The CDR3 nucleotides are TGCGCCAGTAAACGGAACACAGGGGTACGAGAGACCCAGTACTTC. The J gene is TRBJ2-5, the V gene TRBV5-1, with 7 bases aligning to TRBD1. Germline CDR1 and CDR2: SGHRS and YFSETQ. The CDR3 runs 15 residues. V lost 8 bases and J lost 4; bases outside the gene matches: 14.

The rearrangement joins TRBV6-1 to TRBJ2-3, with 12 nucleotides matching TRBD2. The V gene end was trimmed by 3 bases and the J gene end by 7 bases; junction bases not matched to a gene: 2. This CDR3 has 14 residues. Germline V gene lookup returns CDR1 MNHNS and CDR2 SASEGT. CDR3 sequence reads: CASSETSGSNTQYF. The CDR3 DNA reads TGTGCCAGCAGTGAGACTAGCGGGAGTAATACGCAGTATTTT.

The V call is TRBV4-3, the J call TRBJ2-1, with TRBD2 matching 7 bases. CDR1 and CDR2 from the germline V gene are LGHNA and YSLEER. The V segment lost 4 bases and the J segment 5 bases; nucleotides outside the gene matches: 8. The CDR3 runs to 15 residues. CDR3 sequence (DNA): TGCGCCAGCAGCCCCAGGACTAGGCCTAACAATGAGCAGTTCTTC. This codes for CASSPRTRPNNEQFF.

This chain links TRBV30 with TRBJ1-2; 9 bases fit TRBD1. This CDR3 region has 16 residues. Trimming at V came to 0 bases and at J to 6 bases, leaving 11 bases not matched to a gene. Germline V gives CDR1 GTSNPN, CDR2 SVGIG (reference sequence). The CDR3 here is CAWSVPPGTGQHGYTF. CDR3 DNA sequence: TGTGCCTGGAGTGTACCCCCCGGGACAGGGCAGCATGGCTACACCTTC.

This rearrangement joins TRBV5-1 to TRBJ2-7; 7 bases align to TRBD1. This CDR3 has 15 residues. The V gene end was trimmed by 1 base and the J gene end by 2 bases; junction bases not matched to a gene: 6. CDR1 is SGHRS and CDR2 is YFSETQ in the germline V gene. Here the CDR3 DNA reads TGCGCCAGCAGCTTGACAGGGGATCCTACCTACGAGCAGTACTTC. This codes for CASSLTGDPTYEQYF.

The rearrangement uses TRBV29-1 and TRBJ2-1, with unresolved D. Germline V gene data show CDR1 as SQVTM and CDR2 as ANQGSEA. This CDR3 is built from 13 residues. V dropped 4 bases and J dropped 5 bases, with 12 bases sitting between them. Written as DNA, the CDR3 is TGCAGCGTTGCCCATTACGAGGACAATGAGCAGTTCTTC. The encoded protein is CSVAHYEDNEQFF.

The genes are TRBV25-1 and TRBJ2-1; TRBD2 agrees at 16 bases. The germline V gene encodes CDR1 MGHDK and CDR2 SYGVNS. The ends lost 3 bases at V and 10 bases at J; junction bases unmatched: 3. There are 15 residues in the CDR3. CDR3 bases: TGTGCCAGCAGTGACGGGACTAGCGGGAGGGGCGAGCAGTTCTTC. It is translated as CASSDGTSGRGEQFF.

This sequence joins TRBV7-9 and TRBJ2-4; 8 positions agree with TRBD2. Trimming removed 5 bases from V and 1 base from J; junction bases left unmatched: 13. This CDR3 contains 18 residues. Germline V gene data show CDR1 as SEHNR and CDR2 as FQNEAQ (reference sequence). The CDR3 loop reads CASSPSAGGAVAKNIQYF. The CDR3 nucleotides are TGTGCCAGCAGCCCGAGCGCGGGGGGCGCAGTGGCCAAAAACATTCAGTACTTC.

This sequence joins TRBV5-1 and TRBJ2-2, with 14 bases aligning to TRBD2. The V segment lost 4 bases and the J segment 10 bases; nucleotides outside the gene matches: 6. This CDR3 is built from 15 residues. Germline V CDR1 and CDR2: SGHRS, YFSETQ. This chain's CDR3 is CASSPGLAGAEELFF. Written as DNA, the CDR3 is TGCGCCAGCAGCCCGGGACTAGCGGGGGCTGAGGAGCTGTTTTTT. Variable domain in full (rest from reference TRBV5-1 and TRBJ2-2): KAGVTQTPRYLIKTRGQQVTLSCSPISGHRSVSWYQQTPGQGLQFLFEYFSETQRNKGNFPGRFSGRQFSNSRSEMNVSTLELGDSALYLCASSPGLAGAEELFFGEGSRLTVL.

This clone has a single count. V and J are TRBV10-1 and TRBJ2-1, with a possible D match to TRBD2 (5 bases). V was cut by 4 bases and J by 4 bases, with 23 bases left in between. The CDR3 runs to 18 residues. Germline lookup yields CDR1 WNHNN and CDR2 SYGVQD (reference sequence). CDR3 amino acids: CASSAPRRRAEPYNEQFF. Written as DNA, the CDR3 is TGCGCCAGCAGTGCCCCCCGGCGTAGAGCGGAGCCTTACAATGAGCAGTTCTTC.

A few counts support this clone. The genes are TRBV19 and TRBJ2-5; 7 nucleotides line up with TRBD1. The V and J ends lost 3 bases and 4 bases, in that order; junction bases with no gene match: 11. The CDR3 is 16 amino acids. Germline V CDR1 and CDR2: LNHDA, SQIVND (reference sequence). CDR3 loop: CASSIGTGQFSETQYF. DNA of the CDR3: TGTGCCAGTAGTATCGGGACGGGACAGTTTTCAGAGACCCAGTACTTC.

The rearrangement uses TRBV11-3 and TRBJ2-3; the match to TRBD1 covers 9 bases. Per the germline V gene, CDR1 is SGHNT and CDR2 is YENEEA. Trimming at V came to 3 bases and at J to 0 bases, leaving 7 bases not matched to a gene. CDR3 length: 17 amino acids. The CDR3 loop is CASSFSTGQGSTDTQYF. For the CDR3, the DNA is TGTGCCAGCAGCTTTAGCACCGGACAGGGGAGCACAGATACGCAGTATTTT.

The chain has TRBV14 and TRBJ1-2, with D uncertain. CDR1 SGHDN and CDR2 FVKESK come from the germline V gene. With 1 base removed from V and 1 base from J, the gap between germline ends came to 7 bases. The CDR3 loop spans 14 amino acids. The CDR3 DNA is TGTGCCAGCAGCCAAGGGAAGGGTAACTATGGCTACACCTTC. Residues: CASSQGKGNYGYTF.

The genes are TRBV7-8 and TRBJ2-5; the D gene is possibly TRBD1 (6 bases). The V end was cut by 5 bases, the J end by 2 bases, with 15 bases between. Germline values: CDR1 SGHVS, CDR2 FQNEAQ. CDR3 length equals 15 residues. The CDR3 reads CASSTLQGGQETQYF. In DNA form, the CDR3 reads TGTGCCAGCAGCACCTTACAGGGTGGACAAGAGACCCAGTACTTC.

This clone showed up just once. The chain employs TRBV7-9 and TRBJ2-5; D unclear. CDR3 length: 14 residues. The germline V gene encodes CDR1 SEHNR and CDR2 FQNEAQ (reference sequence). Trimming removed 1 base from V and 2 bases from J, with 8 bases in between. CDR3 DNA sequence: TGTGCCAGCAGCTTAGTAGTGGGGCAAGAGACCCAGTACTTC. Translated: CASSLVVGQETQYF. The entire variable domain, with the rest obtained from reference TRBV7-9 and TRBJ2-5, is as follows: DTGVSQNPRHKITKRGQNVTFRCDPISEHNRLYWYRQTLGQGPEFLTYFQNEAQLEKSRLLSDRFSAERPKGSFSTLEIQRTEQGDSAMYLCASSLVVGQETQYFGPGTRLLVL.

The V call is TRBV29-1, the J call TRBJ2-2; 7 bases line up with TRBD2. Germline CDR1 reads SQVTM; CDR2 reads ANQGSEA. The V gene end was trimmed by 6 bases and the J gene end by 8 bases; junction bases not matched to a gene: 6. The CDR3 is 12 residues long. The chain's CDR3 is CSVLAGAGELFF. The CDR3 coding sequence is TGCAGCGTCCTTGCGGGAGCTGGGGAGCTGTTTTTT.

The chain employs TRBV2 and TRBJ2-2, with 11 bases aligning to TRBD1. CDR3 size: 16 residues. V dropped 6 bases and J dropped 2; count of bases not matched to a gene: 5. Germline V CDR1 and CDR2: SNHLY, FYNNEI. The CDR3 coding sequence is TGTGCCAGCAGGGATTGGACAGGGGGCAACACCGGGGAGCTGTTTTTT. It yields the protein CASRDWTGGNTGELFF.

Here the CDR3 DNA reads TGTGCCAGCAGCTCCACCCAGTTATTCGCCGACCTCGAGCAGTACTTC. Encoded protein: CASSSTQLFADLEQYF. The chain combines TRBV11-3 with TRBJ2-7; D gene uncertain. V gave up 4 bases and J gave up 6 bases, with 22 bases separating them. The CDR3 is made up of 16 amino acids. Per germline, CDR1 SGHNT and CDR2 YENEEA.

This clone appeared a few times. The chain recombines TRBV18 with TRBJ1-2; 7 bases fit TRBD1. This CDR3 is built from 15 residues. CDR1 is KGHSH and CDR2 is LQKENI in the germline V gene. J was trimmed by 2 bases and V by 2 bases; bases with no gene match: 5. This CDR3 is CASSPGEQGNYGYTF. CDR3 nucleotide sequence: TGTGCCAGCTCACCAGGGGAACAGGGGAACTATGGCTACACCTTC.

The rearrangement uses TRBV5-1 and TRBJ2-1, with TRBD2 matching 16 bases. Trimming at V came to 4 bases and at J to 3 bases, leaving 7 bases not matched to a gene. The germline CDR1 and CDR2 sequences are SGHRS and YFSETQ. CDR3 size: 18 residues. The CDR3 is CASSPGLAGGLGYNEQFF. DNA of the CDR3: TGCGCCAGCAGCCCGGGACTAGCGGGAGGGCTAGGCTACAATGAGCAGTTCTTC.

This chain joins TRBV7-8 and TRBJ2-7; D possibly corresponds to TRBD2 (6 bases). The germline V gene has CDR1 SGHVS and CDR2 FQNEAQ. The V gene lost 5 bases and the J gene lost 2 bases, with 13 bases spanning the gap. This CDR3 is 14 amino acids long. CDR3 loop: CASSPVTRTYEQYF. CDR3 DNA: TGTGCCAGCAGCCCGGTGACTAGGACCTACGAGCAGTACTTC.

V and J are TRBV7-6 and TRBJ1-2, with 7 bases fitting TRBD1. Germline-derived CDR1 and CDR2 are SGHVS and FNYEAQ. The CDR3 has 12 residues. Trimming at V came to 5 bases and at J to 6 bases, leaving 3 bases not matched to a gene. DNA of the CDR3: TGTGCCAGCAGCCAGGGGGGGGATGGCTACACCTTC. As protein: CASSQGGDGYTF.